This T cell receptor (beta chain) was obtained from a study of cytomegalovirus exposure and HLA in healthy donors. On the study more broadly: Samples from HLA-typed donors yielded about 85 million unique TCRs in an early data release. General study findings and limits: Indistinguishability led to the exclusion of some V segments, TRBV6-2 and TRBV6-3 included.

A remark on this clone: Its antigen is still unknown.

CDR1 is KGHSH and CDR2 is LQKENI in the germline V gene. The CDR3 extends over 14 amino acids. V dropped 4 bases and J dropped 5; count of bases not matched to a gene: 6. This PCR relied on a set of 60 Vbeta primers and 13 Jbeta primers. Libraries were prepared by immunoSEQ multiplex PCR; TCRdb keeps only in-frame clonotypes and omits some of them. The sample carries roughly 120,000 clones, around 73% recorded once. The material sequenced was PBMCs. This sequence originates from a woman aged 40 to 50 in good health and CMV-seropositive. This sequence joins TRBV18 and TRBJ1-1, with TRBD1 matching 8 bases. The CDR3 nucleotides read TGTGCCAGCTCACAAGACAGGGGTAGAACTGAAGCTTTCTTT. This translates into CASSQDRGRTEAFF.